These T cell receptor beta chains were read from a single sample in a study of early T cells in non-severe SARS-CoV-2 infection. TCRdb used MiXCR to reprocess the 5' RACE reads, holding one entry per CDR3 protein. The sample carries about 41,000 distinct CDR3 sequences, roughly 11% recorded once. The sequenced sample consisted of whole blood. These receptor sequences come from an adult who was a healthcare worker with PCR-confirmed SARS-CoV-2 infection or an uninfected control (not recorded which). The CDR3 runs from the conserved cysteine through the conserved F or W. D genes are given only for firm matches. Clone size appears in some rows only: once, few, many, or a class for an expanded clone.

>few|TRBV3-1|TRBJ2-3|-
TGTGCCAGCAGCCCTCGGTCCCTAAGTGGAACAGATACGCAGTATTTT
CASSPRSLSGTDTQYF
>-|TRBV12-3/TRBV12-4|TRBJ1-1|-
TGTGCCAGCACCCCCAGCCTAGGGGACACTGAAGCTTTCTTT
CASTPSLGDTEAFF
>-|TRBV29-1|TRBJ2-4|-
TGCAGCGTTGAAGATCTGGCGATAGCCAAAAACATTCAGTACTTC
CSVEDLAIAKNIQYF
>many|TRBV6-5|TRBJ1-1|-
TGTGCCAGCAGTTACGGAGGGACTGAAGCTTTCTTT
CASSYGGTEAFF
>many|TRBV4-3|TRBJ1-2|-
TGCGCCAGCAGGCCACGTCAAGGCTACACCTTC
CASRPRQGYTF
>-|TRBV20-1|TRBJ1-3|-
TGCAGTGCACAACCGGGACTGAGATCTGCTGGAAACACCATATATTTT
CSAQPGLRSAGNTIYF
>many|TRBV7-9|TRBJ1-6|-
TGTGCCAGCAGATCCGGCTCCTATAATTCACCCCTCCACTTT
CASRSGSYNSPLHF
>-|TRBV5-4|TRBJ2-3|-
TGTGCCAGCAGCTTACAGGATACGCAGTATTTT
CASSLQDTQYF
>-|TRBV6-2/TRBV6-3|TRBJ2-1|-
TGTGCCAGCAGTTACTGGGCTAGTCGGGTGAATGAGCAGTTCTTC
CASSYWASRVNEQFF
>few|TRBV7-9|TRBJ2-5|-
TGTGCCAGCAGCTTTTTAGGGGTGGAGACCCAGTACTTC
CASSFLGVETQYF
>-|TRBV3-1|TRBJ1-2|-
TGTGCCAGCAGCCACTCAGGGGACCGTTCCCAACACTATGGCTACACCTTC
CASSHSGDRSQHYGYTF
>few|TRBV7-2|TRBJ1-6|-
TGTGCCAGCAGCTTACCTAATTCCCCCCTCCACTTT
CASSLPNSPLHF
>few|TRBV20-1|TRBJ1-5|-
TGCAGTGCTAGAAATATAGGGGCAGGCAATCAGCCCCAGCATTTT
CSARNIGAGNQPQHF
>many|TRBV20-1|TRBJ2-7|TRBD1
TGCAGTGCTCCTCTGACAGGGGACGAGCAGTACTTC
CSAPLTGDEQYF
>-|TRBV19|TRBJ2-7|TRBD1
TGTGCCAGTGGACAGGTGGCCTACGAGCAGTACTTC
CASGQVAYEQYF
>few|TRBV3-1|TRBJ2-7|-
TGTGCCAGCAGCCCCGGGACGTTCTCCTACGAGCAGTACTTC
CASSPGTFSYEQYF
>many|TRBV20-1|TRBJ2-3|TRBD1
TGCAGTGCTATACCTGGGACAGGGGCAGATACGCAGTATTTT
CSAIPGTGADTQYF
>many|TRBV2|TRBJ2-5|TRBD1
TGTGCCAGCAGGGGACAGGGCCAAGAGACCCAGTACTTC
CASRGQGQETQYF
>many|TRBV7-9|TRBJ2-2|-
TGTGCCAGCAGCTTAGTAGGCGGCGGGGAGCTGTTTTTT
CASSLVGGGELFF
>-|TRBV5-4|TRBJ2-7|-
TGTGCCAGCAGCTTGTCAGGGATCTACGAGCAGTACTTC
CASSLSGIYEQYF
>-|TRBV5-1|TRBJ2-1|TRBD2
TGCGCCAGCAGCCCGGCCCTAGCGGGGGAAGTCTACAATGAGCAGTTCTTC
CASSPALAGEVYNEQFF
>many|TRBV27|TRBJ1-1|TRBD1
TGTGCCAGCAGTTTAGCCTCAACCAGGGGGTACGACACTGAAGCTTTCTTT
CASSLASTRGYDTEAFF
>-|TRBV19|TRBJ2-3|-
TGTGCCAGTAGTTTAGGGCGCGTTGCAGATACGCAGTATTTT
CASSLGRVADTQYF
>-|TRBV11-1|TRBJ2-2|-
TGTGCCAGCAGCTTGGCGGTCCCGAACACCGGGGAGCTGTTTTTT
CASSLAVPNTGELFF
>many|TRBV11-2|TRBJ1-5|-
TGTGCCAGCAGCTCGTTACAGGGCCGGGGTCAGCCCCAGCATTTT
CASSSLQGRGQPQHF
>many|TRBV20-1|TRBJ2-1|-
TGCAGTGCTAGCCCTGTAGTGGGCAATGAGCAGTTCTTC
CSASPVVGNEQFF
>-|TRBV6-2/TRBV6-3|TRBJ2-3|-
TGTGCCAGCAGTGAGACTAACACAGATACGCAGTATTTT
CASSETNTDTQYF
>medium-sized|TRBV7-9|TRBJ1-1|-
TGTGCCAGCAGCTTAGCGGGGCGATCCAGAGATGAAGCTTTCTTT
CASSLAGRSRDEAFF
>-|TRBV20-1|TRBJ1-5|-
TGCAGTGCTAGAGAAGGGAGCAATCAGCCCCAGCATTTT
CSAREGSNQPQHF
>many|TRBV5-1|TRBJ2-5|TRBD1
TGCGCCAGCAGCCCCGGACAGGGGCACGAGACCCAGTACTTC
CASSPGQGHETQYF
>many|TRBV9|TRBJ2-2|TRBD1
TGTGCCAGCAGCAAAGGACAGGGGCCCGGGGAGCTGTTTTTT
CASSKGQGPGELFF
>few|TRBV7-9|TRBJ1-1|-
TGTGCCAGCAGCGGGGGGACACTAAAGGCTTTCTTT
CASSGGTLKAFF
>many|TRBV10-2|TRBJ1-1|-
TGCGCCAGCAGTGTTAGAATAGACACTGAAGCTTTCTTT
CASSVRIDTEAFF
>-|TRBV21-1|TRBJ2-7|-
TGTGCCAGACAATCCGGGACAGGGGTCTACGAGCAGTACTTC
CARQSGTGVYEQYF
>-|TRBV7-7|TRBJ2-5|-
TGTGCCAGCAGCTTAGAGGGCTTAGAGACCCAGTACTTC
CASSLEGLETQYF
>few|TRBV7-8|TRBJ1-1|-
TGTGCCAGCAGCTTAGCAGCAGGTTGGAGGAACACTGAAGCTTTCTTT
CASSLAAGWRNTEAFF
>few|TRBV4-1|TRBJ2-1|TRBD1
TGCGCCAGCAGCCAAGTCGGGACAGGGGACAATGAGCAGTTCTTC
CASSQVGTGDNEQFF
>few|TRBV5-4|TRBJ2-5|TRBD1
TGTGCCAGCAGCTGGGACAGACAAGAGACCCAGTACTTC
CASSWDRQETQYF
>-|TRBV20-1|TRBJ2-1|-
TGCAGTGCTAGAGGGAGAAGGGAAGGGTTTAATGAGCAGTTCTTC
CSARGRREGFNEQFF
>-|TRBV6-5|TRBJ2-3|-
TGTGCCAGCAGTTACTCCACAGGGTCTGGCACAGATACGCAGTATTTT
CASSYSTGSGTDTQYF
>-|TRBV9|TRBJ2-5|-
TGTGCCAGCAGTGCGGGCCGACAGGCCGATCAAGAGACCCAGTACTTC
CASSAGRQADQETQYF
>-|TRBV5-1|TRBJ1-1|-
TGCGCCAGCAGAAAGGAGGTGAACACTGAAGCTTTCTTT
CASRKEVNTEAFF
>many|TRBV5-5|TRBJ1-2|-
TGTGCCAGCAGCTTGGACTTCTATGGCTACACCTTC
CASSLDFYGYTF
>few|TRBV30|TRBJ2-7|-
TGTGCCTGGAGTGTACGAGGGAACTACGAGCAGTACTTC
CAWSVRGNYEQYF
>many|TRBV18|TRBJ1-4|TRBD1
TGTGCCAGCTCACCACCAGAGACAGGGGGTGGAAAACTGTTTTTT
CASSPPETGGGKLFF
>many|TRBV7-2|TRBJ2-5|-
TGTGCCAGCAGCTTAGAGGCTAGAGAGACCCAGTACTTC
CASSLEARETQYF
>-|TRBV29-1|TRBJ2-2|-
TGCAGCGGAACCCGGGGAGGGGGTAGGACCGGGGAGCTGTTTTTT
CSGTRGGGRTGELFF
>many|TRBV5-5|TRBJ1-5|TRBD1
TGTGCCAGCAGCTTGGGAAGGGGGCCCGATCAGCCCCAGCATTTT
CASSLGRGPDQPQHF
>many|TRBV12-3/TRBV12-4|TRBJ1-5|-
TGTGCCAGCAGTTTATACGGGGGGAGCAATCAGCCCCAGCATTTT
CASSLYGGSNQPQHF
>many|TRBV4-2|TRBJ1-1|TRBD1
TGTGCCAGCAGCCAATGGGACAGGATAACAGCTGAAGCTTTCTTT
CASSQWDRITAEAFF
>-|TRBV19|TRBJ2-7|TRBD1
TGTGCCAGTAGCCAAGCCGGGACAGCGACCTACGAGCAGTACTTC
CASSQAGTATYEQYF
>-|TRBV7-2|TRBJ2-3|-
TGTGCCAGCAGCGCGGACGGGGATACGCAGTATTTT
CASSADGDTQYF
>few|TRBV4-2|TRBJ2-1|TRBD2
TGTGCCAGCAGCCAAGTGAGTGCGGGAGTATTTCAGTTCTTC
CASSQVSAGVFQFF
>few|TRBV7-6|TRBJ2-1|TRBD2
TGTGCCAGCACGACTAGCGGGGGACCTAATGAGCAGTTCTTC
CASTTSGGPNEQFF
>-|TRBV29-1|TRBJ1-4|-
TGCAGCGGAGGGAGGGAGGGTGAAAAACTGTTTTTT
CSGGREGEKLFF